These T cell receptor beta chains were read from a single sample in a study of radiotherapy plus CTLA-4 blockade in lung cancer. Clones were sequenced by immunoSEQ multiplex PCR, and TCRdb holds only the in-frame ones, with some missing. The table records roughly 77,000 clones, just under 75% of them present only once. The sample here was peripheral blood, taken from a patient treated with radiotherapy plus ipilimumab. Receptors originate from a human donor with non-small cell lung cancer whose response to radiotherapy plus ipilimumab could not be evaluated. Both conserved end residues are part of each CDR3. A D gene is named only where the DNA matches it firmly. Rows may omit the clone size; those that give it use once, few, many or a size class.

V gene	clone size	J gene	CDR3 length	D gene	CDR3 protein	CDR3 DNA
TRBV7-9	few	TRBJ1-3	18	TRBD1	CASSPTLGQPISGNTIYF	TGTGCCAGCAGCCCCACATTGGGACAGCCGATCTCTGGAAACACCATATATTTT
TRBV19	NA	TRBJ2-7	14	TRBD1	CASSTDRGRYEQYF	TGTGCCAGTAGTACTGACAGGGGGAGGTACGAGCAGTACTTC
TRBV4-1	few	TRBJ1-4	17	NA	CASSQVGAGLTNEKLFF	TGCGCCAGCAGCCAAGTGGGGGCTGGATTAACTAATGAAAAACTGTTTTTT
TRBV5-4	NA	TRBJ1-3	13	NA	CASSRDSGNTIYF	TGTGCCAGCAGCAGAGATAGTGGAAACACCATATATTTT
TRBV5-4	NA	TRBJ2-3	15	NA	CASSFRGGGTDTQYF	TGTGCCAGCAGCTTCAGAGGGGGGGGCACAGATACGCAGTATTTT
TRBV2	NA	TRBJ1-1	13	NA	CASIGDRNTEAFF	TGTGCCAGCATAGGAGACCGGAACACTGAAGCTTTCTTT
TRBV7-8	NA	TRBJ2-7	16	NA	CASSLVWRGLNDEQYF	TGTGCCAGCAGCTTAGTCTGGCGCGGTTTAAACGACGAGCAGTACTTC
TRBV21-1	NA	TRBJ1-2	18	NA	CASSKHSPDRQTGEGYTF	TGTGCCAGCAGCAAACATTCCCCGGACCGCCAAACAGGGGAGGGCTACACCTTC
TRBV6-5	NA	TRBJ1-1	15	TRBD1	CASSYSGQGRTEAFF	TGTGCCAGCAGTTACTCTGGACAGGGGAGGACTGAAGCTTTCTTT
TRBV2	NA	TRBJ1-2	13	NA	CASSQVTNYGYTF	TGTGCCAGCAGTCAGGTGACTAACTATGGCTACACCTTC
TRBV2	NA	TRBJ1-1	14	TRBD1	CATKNDRENTEAFF	TGTGCCACCAAGAATGACAGGGAGAACACTGAAGCTTTCTTT
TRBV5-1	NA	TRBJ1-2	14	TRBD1	CASSWTGGARGYTF	TGCGCCAGCAGCTGGACAGGGGGCGCGCGGGGCTACACCTTC
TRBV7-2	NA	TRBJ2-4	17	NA	CASSTGGVQGRRNIQYF	TGTGCCAGCAGCACCGGGGGGGTACAGGGGCGCAGAAACATTCAGTACTTC
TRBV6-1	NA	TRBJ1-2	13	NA	CASSPTSVYGYTF	TGTGCCAGCAGCCCGACTTCGGTTTATGGCTACACCTTC
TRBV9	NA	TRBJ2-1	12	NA	CASSVGSREQFF	TGTGCCAGCAGCGTGGGTAGCCGTGAGCAGTTCTTC
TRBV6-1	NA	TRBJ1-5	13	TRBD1	CASVTGLNQPQHF	TGTGCCAGCGTGACAGGGCTCAATCAGCCCCAGCATTTT